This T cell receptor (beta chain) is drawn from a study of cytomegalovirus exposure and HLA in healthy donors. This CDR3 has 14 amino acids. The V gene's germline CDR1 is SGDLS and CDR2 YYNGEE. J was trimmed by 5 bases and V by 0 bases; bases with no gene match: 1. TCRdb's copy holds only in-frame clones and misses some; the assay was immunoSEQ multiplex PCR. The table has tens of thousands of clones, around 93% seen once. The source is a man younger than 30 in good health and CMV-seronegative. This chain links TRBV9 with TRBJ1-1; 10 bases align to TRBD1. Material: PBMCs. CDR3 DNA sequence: TGTGCCAGCAGCGTAGGGACAGGGGGGACTGAAGCTTTCTTT. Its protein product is CASSVGTGGTEAFF.